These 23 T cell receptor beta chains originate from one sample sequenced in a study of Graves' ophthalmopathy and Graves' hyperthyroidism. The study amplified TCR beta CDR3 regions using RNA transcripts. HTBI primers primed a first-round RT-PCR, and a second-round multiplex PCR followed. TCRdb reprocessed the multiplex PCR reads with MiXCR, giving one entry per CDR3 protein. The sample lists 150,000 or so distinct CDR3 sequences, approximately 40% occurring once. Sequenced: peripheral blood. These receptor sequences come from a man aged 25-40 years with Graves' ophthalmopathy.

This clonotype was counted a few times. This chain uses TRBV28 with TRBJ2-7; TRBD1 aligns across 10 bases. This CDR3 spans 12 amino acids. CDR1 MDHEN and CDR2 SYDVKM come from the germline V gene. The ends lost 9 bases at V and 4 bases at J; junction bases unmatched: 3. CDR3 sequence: CASRTGGYEQYF. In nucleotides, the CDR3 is TGTGCCAGTCGGACAGGGGGATACGAGCAGTACTTC. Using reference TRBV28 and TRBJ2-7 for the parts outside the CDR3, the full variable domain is DVKVTQSSRYLVKRTGEKVFLECVQDMDHENMFWYRQDPGLGLRLIYFSYDVKMKEKGDIPEGYSVSREKKERFSLILESASTNQTSMYLCASRTGGYEQYFGPGTRLTVT.

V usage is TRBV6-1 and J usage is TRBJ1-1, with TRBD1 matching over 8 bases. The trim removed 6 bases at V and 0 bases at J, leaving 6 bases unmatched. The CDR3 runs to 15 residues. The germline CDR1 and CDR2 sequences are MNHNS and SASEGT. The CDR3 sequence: CASRGGQAMNTEAFF. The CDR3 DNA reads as TGTGCCAGCAGGGGGGGACAGGCTATGAACACTGAAGCTTTCTTT.

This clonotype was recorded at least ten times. CDR3 bases: TGTGCCAGCAGTTTATCGCAAACAGGGGGCCTCGCTGAAGCTTTCTTT. Protein: CASSLSQTGGLAEAFF. V and J are TRBV28 and TRBJ1-1; 9 nucleotides line up with TRBD1. The J segment lost 6 bases and the V segment lost 1 base, leaving 9 bases of the junction unmatched. Looked up from germline, CDR1 is MDHEN and CDR2 is SYDVKM. The length of the CDR3 is 16 residues. Looking up the rest from reference TRBV28 and TRBJ1-1 gives the full variable domain: DVKVTQSSRYLVKRTGEKVFLECVQDMDHENMFWYRQDPGLGLRLIYFSYDVKMKEKGDIPEGYSVSREKKERFSLILESASTNQTSMYLCASSLSQTGGLAEAFFGQGTRLTVV.

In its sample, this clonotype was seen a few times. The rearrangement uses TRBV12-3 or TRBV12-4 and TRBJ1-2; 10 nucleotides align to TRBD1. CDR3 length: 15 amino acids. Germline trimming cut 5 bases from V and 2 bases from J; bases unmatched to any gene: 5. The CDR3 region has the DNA TGTGCCAGCAGTGCACCGGGACAGGGGAACTATGGCTACACCTTC. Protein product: CASSAPGQGNYGYTF.

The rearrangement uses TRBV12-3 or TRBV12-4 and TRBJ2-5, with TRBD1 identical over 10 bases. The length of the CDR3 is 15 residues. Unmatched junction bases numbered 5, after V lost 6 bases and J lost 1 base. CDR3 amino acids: CASSIRDRGQETQYF. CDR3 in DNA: TGTGCCAGCAGCATCCGGGACAGGGGCCAAGAGACCCAGTACTTC.

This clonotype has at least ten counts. Written as DNA, the CDR3 is TGTGCCAGCAGCCAAGGGGTGGGACAGCCCCAGCATTTT. It translates to CASSQGVGQPQHF. This chain uses TRBV16 with TRBJ1-5; D is unclear. The V end lost 2 bases, the J end lost 7 bases, and 9 bases lay between the germline ends. Germline lookup yields CDR1 KGHSY and CDR2 FQNENV. The CDR3 contains 13 residues.

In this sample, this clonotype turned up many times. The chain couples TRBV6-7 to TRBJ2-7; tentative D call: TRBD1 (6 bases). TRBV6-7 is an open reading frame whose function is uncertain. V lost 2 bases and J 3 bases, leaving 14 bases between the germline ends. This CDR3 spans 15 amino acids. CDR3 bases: TGTGCCAGCAGTTACAAATGGCAGGGGAACTACGAGCAGTACTTC. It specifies CASSYKWQGNYEQYF.

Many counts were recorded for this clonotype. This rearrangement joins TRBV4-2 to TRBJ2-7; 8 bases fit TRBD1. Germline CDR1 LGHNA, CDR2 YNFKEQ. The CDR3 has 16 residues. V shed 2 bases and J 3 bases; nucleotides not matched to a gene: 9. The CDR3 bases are TGTGCCAGCAGCCAATGGACAGGGCGCCAGGACTACGAGCAGTACTTC. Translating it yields CASSQWTGRQDYEQYF.

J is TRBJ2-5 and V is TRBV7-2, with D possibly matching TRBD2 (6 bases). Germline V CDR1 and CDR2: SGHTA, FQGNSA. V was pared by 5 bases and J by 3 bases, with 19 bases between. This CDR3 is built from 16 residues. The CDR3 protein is CASSQMDGGAEETQYF. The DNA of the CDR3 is TGTGCCAGCAGCCAGATGGACGGGGGAGCAGAAGAGACCCAGTACTTC.

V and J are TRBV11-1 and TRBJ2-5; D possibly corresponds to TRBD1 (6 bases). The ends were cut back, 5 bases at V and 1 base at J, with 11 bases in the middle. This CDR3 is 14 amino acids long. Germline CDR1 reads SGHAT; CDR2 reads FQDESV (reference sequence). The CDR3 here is CASSQQGLQETQYF. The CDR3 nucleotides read TGTGCCAGCAGCCAACAGGGTCTCCAAGAGACCCAGTACTTC.

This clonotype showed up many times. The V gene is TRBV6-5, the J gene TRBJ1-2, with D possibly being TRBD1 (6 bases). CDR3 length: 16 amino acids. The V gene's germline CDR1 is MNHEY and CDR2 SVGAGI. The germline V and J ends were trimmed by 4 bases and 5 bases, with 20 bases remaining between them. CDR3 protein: CASSSPADSPRYGYTF. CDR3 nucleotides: TGTGCCAGCAGTTCCCCCGCGGACAGTCCACGTTATGGCTACACCTTC.

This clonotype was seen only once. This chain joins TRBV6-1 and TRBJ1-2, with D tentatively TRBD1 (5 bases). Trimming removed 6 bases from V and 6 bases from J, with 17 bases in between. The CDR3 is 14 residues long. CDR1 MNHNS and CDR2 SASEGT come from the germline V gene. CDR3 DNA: TGTGCCAGCAGCGGCTTCGACGGGACGGATGGCTACACCTTC. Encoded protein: CASSGFDGTDGYTF.

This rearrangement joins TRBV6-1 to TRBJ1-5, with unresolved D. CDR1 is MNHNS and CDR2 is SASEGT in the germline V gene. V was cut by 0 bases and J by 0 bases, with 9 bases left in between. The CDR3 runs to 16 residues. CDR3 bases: TGTGCCAGCAGTGAAGCTGGAGTCTATAGCAATCAGCCCCAGCATTTT. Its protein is CASSEAGVYSNQPQHF.

CDR3 in amino acids: CATRMATYEQYF. The CDR3, as DNA: TGTGCCACCCGTATGGCAACCTACGAGCAGTACTTC. The V gene is TRBV10-3, the J gene TRBJ2-7; D not certain. Trimming pared 10 bases from V and 2 bases from J, leaving 12 bases between. Germline CDR1 is ENHRY and CDR2 is SYGVKD. This CDR3 has 12 amino acids.

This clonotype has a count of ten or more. The CDR3 here is CASSINTGYSSGNTIYF. The CDR3 coding sequence is TGTGCCAGTAGTATCAATACAGGGTACTCCTCTGGAAACACCATATATTTT. The rearrangement links TRBV19 to TRBJ1-3; a possible D gene is TRBD1 (6 bases). CDR3 length: 17 amino acids. V shed 3 bases and J shed 0 bases, with 15 bases lying between them. Germline V gives CDR1 LNHDA, CDR2 SQIVND (reference sequence).

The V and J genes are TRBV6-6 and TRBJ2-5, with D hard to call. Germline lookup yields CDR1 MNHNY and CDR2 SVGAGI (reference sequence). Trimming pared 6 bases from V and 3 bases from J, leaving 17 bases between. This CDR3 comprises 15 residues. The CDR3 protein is CASSRRVGFEETQYF. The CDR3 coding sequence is TGTGCCAGCAGCCGCAGAGTTGGGTTTGAAGAGACCCAGTACTTC.

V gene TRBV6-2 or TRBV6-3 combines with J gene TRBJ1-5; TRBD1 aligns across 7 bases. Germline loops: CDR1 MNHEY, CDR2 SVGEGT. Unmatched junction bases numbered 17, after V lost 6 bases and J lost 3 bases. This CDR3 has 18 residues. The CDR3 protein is CASRPLFYQGDDNQPQHF. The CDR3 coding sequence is TGTGCCAGCAGACCCCTCTTTTATCAGGGGGACGACAATCAGCCCCAGCATTTT.

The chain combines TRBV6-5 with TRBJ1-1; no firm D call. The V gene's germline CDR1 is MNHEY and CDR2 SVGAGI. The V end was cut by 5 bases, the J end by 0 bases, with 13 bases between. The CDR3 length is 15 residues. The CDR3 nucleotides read TGTGCCAGCAGTAACGACATCTACATGAACACTGAAGCTTTCTTT. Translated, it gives CASSNDIYMNTEAFF.

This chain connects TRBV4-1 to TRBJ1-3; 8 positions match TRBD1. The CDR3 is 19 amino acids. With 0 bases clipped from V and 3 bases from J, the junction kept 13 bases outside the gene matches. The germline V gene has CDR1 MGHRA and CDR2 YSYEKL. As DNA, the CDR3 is TGCGCCAGCAGCCAAGATAGCCATACCCTGGACAGGGATGGAAACACCATATATTTT. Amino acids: CASSQDSHTLDRDGNTIYF.

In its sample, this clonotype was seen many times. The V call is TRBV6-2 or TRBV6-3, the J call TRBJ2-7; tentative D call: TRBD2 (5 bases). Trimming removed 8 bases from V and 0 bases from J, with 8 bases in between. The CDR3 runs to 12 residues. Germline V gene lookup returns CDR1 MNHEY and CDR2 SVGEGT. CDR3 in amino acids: CASADSSYEQYF. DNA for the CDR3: TGTGCCAGCGCGGACTCCTCCTACGAGCAGTACTTC.

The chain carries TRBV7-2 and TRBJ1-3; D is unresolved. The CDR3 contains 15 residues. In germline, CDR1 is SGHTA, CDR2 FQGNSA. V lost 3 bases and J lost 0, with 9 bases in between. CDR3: CASSFRGSSGNTIYF. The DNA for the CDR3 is TGTGCCAGCAGCTTTCGGGGTTCCTCTGGAAACACCATATATTTT.

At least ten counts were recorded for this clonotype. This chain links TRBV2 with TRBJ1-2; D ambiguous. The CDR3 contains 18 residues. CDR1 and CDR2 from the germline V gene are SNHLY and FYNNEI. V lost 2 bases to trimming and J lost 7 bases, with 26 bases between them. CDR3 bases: TGTGCCAGCAGTGAAAGACGGGGATCCCCTTCAGTCTCTACTGGCTACACCTTC. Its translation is CASSERRGSPSVSTGYTF.

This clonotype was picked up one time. CDR3 DNA: TGTGCCAGCAGCCCCCGCCGGGCGGGAGGGCTACGAGAGACCCAGTACTTC. Amino acids: CASSPRRAGGLRETQYF. This chain joins TRBV7-8 and TRBJ2-5, with 9 bases aligning to TRBD2. Germline assignment: CDR1 SGHVS and CDR2 FQNEAQ. J gave up 4 bases and V 5 bases, and 14 bases lay outside the gene matches. The CDR3 runs to 17 residues.